This TCR beta chain originates from a study of OX40 agonist ivuxolimab in advanced cancers. Findings and caveats of the study: In the 0.1 to 3.0 mg/kg range, CD4+ and CD8+ blood T cells had expanded clonally by week 6.

V was trimmed by 5 bases and J by 0 bases, leaving 11 bases between them. CDR1 and CDR2 from the germline V gene are SGHTA and FQGTGA. There are 15 residues in the CDR3. On this clone: The antigen is not known.

Method: immunoSEQ multiplex PCR; TCRdb's copy keeps in-frame clones and lacks some. The profile shows about 110,000 clones, roughly 90% of them singletons. This chain uses TRBV7-3 with TRBJ2-1; D remains unclear. This sample comprised CD4+ or CD8+ T cells sorted from blood, obtained in a trial of the OX40 agonist ivuxolimab. This TCR came from an adult with an advanced solid tumor such as melanoma, head and neck, liver or kidney cancer. The CDR3: CASSQRASSYNEQFF. The CDR3 DNA sequence: TGTGCCAGCAGCCAACGGGCGAGCTCCTACAATGAGCAGTTCTTC.